One and the same sample provided the 25 T cell receptor beta chains below, sequenced in a study of blood T cell repertoires in COVID-19. Sequencing was performed with immunoSEQ multiplex PCR; in TCRdb, only in-frame clones are kept and a portion is missing. The top ten clones hold about 13% of a sample with 100,000 or so clones, roughly four fifths of them seen once. What was sequenced was peripheral blood. The source is a human donor in a cohort sampled during active COVID-19.

This rearrangement joins TRBV5-4 to TRBJ1-2; D unresolved. The ends were cut back, 5 bases at V and 0 bases at J, with 17 bases in the middle. The CDR3 is 16 amino acids. Germline V CDR1 and CDR2: SGHNT, YYREEE (reference sequence). DNA for the CDR3: TGTGCCAGCAGTTCCCCCGACGGGAGGACTAACTATGGCTACACCTTC. This codes for CASSSPDGRTNYGYTF.

This clone was counted once. This sequence joins TRBV7-9 and TRBJ1-1, with 8 nucleotides matching TRBD1. The CDR3 consists of 15 residues. CDR1 and CDR2 from the germline V gene are SEHNR and FQNEAQ (reference sequence). The V and J ends lost 5 bases and 4 bases, in that order; junction bases with no gene match: 9. In nucleotides, the CDR3 is TGTGCCAGCAGCCGAGGGGGCAGGGGGCCCACTGAAGCTTTCTTT. It specifies CASSRGGRGPTEAFF.

This rearrangement joins TRBV6-5 to TRBJ1-2; TRBD1 matches at 8 bases. Trimming removed 4 bases from V and 3 bases from J; junction bases left unmatched: 7. Per the germline V gene, CDR1 is MNHEY and CDR2 is SVGAGI. There are 15 residues in the CDR3. CDR3 coding DNA: TGTGCCAGCAGTTCCCGGGACAGGCTCTACTATGGCTACACCTTC. Translated: CASSSRDRLYYGYTF.

The CDR3 loop reads CASSLTKQGFRGYTF. The CDR3 nucleotides read TGTGCCAGCAGCTTGACCAAACAGGGGTTCAGGGGCTACACCTTC. The chain recombines TRBV5-6 with TRBJ1-2; 7 bases are a match to TRBD1. The germline CDR1 and CDR2 sequences are SGHDT and YYEEEE. V shed 1 base and J 8 bases; nucleotides not matched to a gene: 11. The CDR3 length is 15 residues.

The CDR3 DNA reads TGTGCCAGCTCGCGGGGCGCGGACTCTGGAAACACCATATATTTT. Encoded protein: CASSRGADSGNTIYF. This chain links TRBV18 with TRBJ1-3; perhaps TRBD1 as D (5 bases). V lost 6 bases and J lost 0, with 12 bases in between. The CDR3 contains 15 residues. Germline V gives CDR1 KGHSH, CDR2 LQKENI. The entire variable domain, with the rest obtained from reference TRBV18 and TRBJ1-3, is as follows: NAGVMQNPRHLVRRRGQEARLRCSPMKGHSHVYWYRQLPEEGLKFMVYLQKENIIDESGMPKERFSAEFPKEGPSILRIQQVVRGDSAAYFCASSRGADSGNTIYFGEGSWLTVV.

A note on this clone: This sample includes further DNA sequences coding for the same CDR3. This chain links TRBV7-2 with TRBJ2-5; 8 nucleotides line up with TRBD1. The CDR3 runs to 14 residues. V shed 2 bases and J 4 bases; nucleotides not matched to a gene: 3. Germline lookup yields CDR1 SGHTA and CDR2 FQGNSA. The CDR3: CASSLNRGRETQYF. DNA for the CDR3: TGTGCCAGCAGCTTAAACAGGGGGAGAGAGACCCAGTACTTC.

J is TRBJ1-3 and V is TRBV28; TRBD1 is a possible D gene (6 bases). V lost 2 bases, J lost 1 base, and 9 bases lay in between. The length of the CDR3 is 15 residues. Germline V gives CDR1 MDHEN, CDR2 SYDVKM. The CDR3 DNA is TGTGCCAGCAGTTTACCAGGACAGTCTGGAAACACCATATATTTT. It translates to CASSLPGQSGNTIYF.

The J gene is TRBJ1-1, the V gene TRBV7-9; no definite D call. Germline CDR1 reads SEHNR; CDR2 reads FQNEAQ (reference sequence). The CDR3 runs to 11 residues. V gave up 3 bases and J gave up 6 bases, with 5 bases separating them. The DNA of the CDR3 is TGTGCCAGCAGCTTCGGTTCTGAAGCTTTCTTT. Its translation is CASSFGSEAFF.

The chain links TRBV7-6 to TRBJ1-1; no firm D call. Trimming took 5 bases from V and 1 from J, leaving 14 bases between them. The CDR3 sequence is 15 residues long. In germline, CDR1 is SGHVS, CDR2 FNYEAQ. The CDR3 nucleotides are TGTGCCAGCAGCCGACTCAACGTACCGAACACTGAAGCTTTCTTT. This translates into CASSRLNVPNTEAFF.

V is TRBV6-5 and J is TRBJ1-5; possibly TRBD1 for D (5 bases). The CDR3 extends over 13 amino acids. V shed 5 bases and J shed 5 bases, with 10 bases lying between them. Germline assignment: CDR1 MNHEY and CDR2 SVGAGI. The CDR3 region is CASSLREHQPQHF. DNA for the CDR3: TGTGCCAGCAGTCTCAGGGAACATCAGCCCCAGCATTTT.

This clone was found once. The CDR3, as DNA: TGTGCCAGCTCACTTGGGACAGGAGTAAATGAGCAGTTCTTC. Translation gives CASSLGTGVNEQFF. V and J are TRBV18 and TRBJ2-1; 8 bases are shared with TRBD1. Germline-derived CDR1 and CDR2 are KGHSH and LQKENI. The CDR3 is 14 amino acids. V shed 4 bases and J 7 bases; nucleotides not matched to a gene: 6.

The rearrangement links TRBV28 to TRBJ1-5; possibly TRBD1 for D (5 bases). Trimming left V 3 bases short and J 2 bases short, with 8 bases between. Germline CDR1 and CDR2: MDHEN and SYDVKM. The CDR3 totals 14 residues. DNA of the CDR3: TGTGCCAGCAGTTTGTGGGGCGGCAATCAGCCCCAGCATTTT. Translated: CASSLWGGNQPQHF.

This clone was recorded a few times. The rearrangement joins TRBV30 to TRBJ1-4, with 7 nucleotides matching TRBD1. The CDR3 covers 13 residues. V shed 8 bases and J 6 bases; nucleotides not matched to a gene: 9. CDR1 and CDR2 from the germline V gene are GTSNPN and SVGIG (reference sequence). This CDR3 reads CAGLTGFDEKLFF. Here the CDR3 DNA reads TGTGCCGGCCTGACAGGGTTTGATGAAAAACTGTTTTTT.

The J gene is TRBJ2-7, the V gene TRBV7-2; D possibly corresponds to TRBD2 (6 bases). The germline V gene has CDR1 SGHTA and CDR2 FQGNSA. The CDR3 loop spans 14 amino acids. The V and J ends lost 1 base and 7 bases respectively, with 14 bases between them. CDR3 in amino acids: CASSLDGGSREQYF. The CDR3 DNA sequence: TGTGCCAGCAGCTTAGACGGAGGGTCTCGGGAGCAGTACTTC. The full variable domain, its missing parts supplied by reference TRBV7-2 and TRBJ2-7, is GAGVSQSPSNKVTEKGKDVELRCDPISGHTALYWYRQSLGQGLEFLIYFQGNSAPDKSGLPSDRFSAERTGGSVSTLTIQRTQQEDSAVYLCASSLDGGSREQYFGPGTRLTVT.

The chain combines TRBV2 with TRBJ2-2; D is possibly TRBD1 (6 bases). CDR1 and CDR2 (germline): SNHLY, FYNNEI. Trimming stripped 6 bases from V and 5 bases from J, with 16 bases between. CDR3 length equals 15 residues. In DNA, the CDR3 is TGTGCCAGCAGCGCGGCAGGGGCCGGGACCGGGGAGCTGTTTTTT. Translated, it gives CASSAAGAGTGELFF.

The V call is TRBV10-3, the J call TRBJ2-3; possible D gene TRBD1, 5 bases. Deletions cut 7 bases from V and 1 base from J, with 9 bases between. The CDR3 totals 13 residues. From germline, CDR1 is ENHRY and CDR2 SYGVKD. The CDR3, as DNA: TGTGCCATCACCCTGACAGGCACAGATACGCAGTATTTT. Protein product: CAITLTGTDTQYF.

This rearrangement joins TRBV7-6 to TRBJ2-7, with D maybe TRBD1 (6 bases). Trimming pared 5 bases from V and 1 base from J, leaving 9 bases between. Germline-derived CDR1 and CDR2 are SGHVS and FNYEAQ. The CDR3 length is 13 residues. This chain's CDR3 is CASSRTDSYEQYF. The CDR3 DNA reads TGTGCCAGCAGCCGGACAGATTCCTACGAGCAGTACTTC.

The rearrangement joins TRBV5-1 to TRBJ2-5; a possible D gene is TRBD1 (6 bases). Between the trimmed V and J ends, which lost 0 bases and 5 bases, there was a span of 14 bases. The CDR3 runs 15 residues. Germline CDR1 reads SGHRS; CDR2 reads YFSETQ. CDR3 in DNA: TGCGCCAGCAGCTTGGGATTGGGGGCGGGCGAGACCCAGTACTTC. Translating it yields CASSLGLGAGETQYF.

The rearrangement joins TRBV2 to TRBJ2-4; no reliable D call. V gave up 6 bases and J gave up 0 bases, with 9 bases separating them. Germline V gene data show CDR1 as SNHLY and CDR2 as FYNNEI. This CDR3 comprises 14 residues. CDR3 amino acids: CASSPVLAKNIQYF. CDR3 nucleotides: TGTGCCAGCAGCCCCGTCCTAGCCAAAAACATTCAGTACTTC.

In this sample, this clone turned up many times. The chain joins TRBV7-9 to TRBJ1-1, with D unresolved. Germline CDR1 and CDR2: SEHNR and FQNEAQ (reference sequence). Trimming shortened V by 1 base and J by 1 base, and 13 bases separated the two germline ends. The CDR3 sequence is 16 residues long. The CDR3, as DNA: TGTGCCAGCAGCTTAGATGGGAGGGTGAAGAACACTGAAGCTTTCTTT. Its protein product is CASSLDGRVKNTEAFF.

This clone was detected only a few times. The V and J genes are TRBV7-9 and TRBJ2-1; 9 bases match TRBD1. Trimming cost V 5 bases and J 8 bases; bases outside gene matches: 13. The CDR3 is 16 amino acids. Germline CDR1 is SEHNR and CDR2 is FQNEAQ (reference sequence). CDR3 DNA sequence: TGTGCCAGCAGCCCCCCCCGGACAGGGGTTTTGGATGAGCAGTTCTTC. Its translation: CASSPPRTGVLDEQFF.

The chain has TRBV5-4 and TRBJ2-1, with no clear D. Germline assignment: CDR1 SGHNT and CDR2 YYREEE (reference sequence). V was shortened by 2 bases and J by 13 bases, with 13 bases between the two germline ends. The CDR3 totals 12 residues. The CDR3 loop is CASSFERRIQFF. In nucleotides, the CDR3 is TGTGCCAGCAGCTTTGAGCGTCGGATCCAGTTCTTC.

V gene TRBV28 combines with J gene TRBJ2-3; 7 bases line up with TRBD1. Trimming removed 3 bases from V and 2 bases from J; junction bases left unmatched: 8. The length of the CDR3 is 16 residues. Germline CDR1 is MDHEN and CDR2 is SYDVKM. This CDR3 is CASSFPKGQLTDTQYF. CDR3 coding DNA: TGTGCCAGCAGTTTTCCCAAGGGACAGCTCACAGATACGCAGTATTTT.

The rearrangement joins TRBV25-1 to TRBJ1-5, with D tentatively TRBD1 (5 bases). Per the germline V gene, CDR1 is MGHDK and CDR2 is SYGVNS. There are 14 residues in the CDR3. V was shortened by 1 base and J by 6 bases, with 10 bases between the two germline ends. The chain's CDR3 is CASSEFQGGQPQHF. CDR3 sequence (DNA): TGTGCCAGCAGTGAATTTCAGGGTGGTCAGCCCCAGCATTTT.

This clone was recorded once. The chain combines TRBV6-5 with TRBJ1-5; 9 bases map to TRBD1. The CDR3 is 14 amino acids. The trim removed 6 bases at V and 4 bases at J, leaving 4 bases unmatched. Germline CDR1 MNHEY, CDR2 SVGAGI. CDR3 region: CASSTDRGNQPQHF. The DNA of the CDR3 is TGTGCCAGCAGCACCGACAGGGGGAATCAGCCCCAGCATTTT.